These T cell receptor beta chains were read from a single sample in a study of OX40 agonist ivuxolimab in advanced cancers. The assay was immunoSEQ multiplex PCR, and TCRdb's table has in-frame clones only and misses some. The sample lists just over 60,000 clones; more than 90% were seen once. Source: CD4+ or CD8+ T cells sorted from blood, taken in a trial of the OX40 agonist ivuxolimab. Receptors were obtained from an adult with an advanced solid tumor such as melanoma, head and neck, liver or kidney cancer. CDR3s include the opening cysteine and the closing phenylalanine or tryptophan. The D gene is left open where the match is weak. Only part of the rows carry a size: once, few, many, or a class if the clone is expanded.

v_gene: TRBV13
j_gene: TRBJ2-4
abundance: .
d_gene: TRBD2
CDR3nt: TGTGCCAGCAGCATAGCGGGCCGAGTGGGCAAAAACATTCAGTACTTC
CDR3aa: CASSIAGRVGKNIQYF

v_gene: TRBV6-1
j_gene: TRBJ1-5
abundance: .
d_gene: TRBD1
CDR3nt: TGTGCCAGCAGTGAAGGGACAGGAGTCACGGCCCAGCATTTT
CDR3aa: CASSEGTGVTAQHF

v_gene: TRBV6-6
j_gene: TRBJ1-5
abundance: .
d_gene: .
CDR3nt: TGTGCCAGCAGTTACCCTATCACAGAAGACAATCAGCCCCAGCATTTT
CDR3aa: CASSYPITEDNQPQHF

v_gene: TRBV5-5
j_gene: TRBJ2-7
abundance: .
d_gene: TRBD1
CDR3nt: TGTGCCAGCAGGACGGGACAGGGCCGGCCTTCCTACGAGCAGTACTTC
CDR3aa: CASRTGQGRPSYEQYF

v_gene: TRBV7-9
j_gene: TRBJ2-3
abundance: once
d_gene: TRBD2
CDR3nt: TGTGCCAGCAGCCCTCGGCCGGGAGGCCCAGATACGCAGTATTTT
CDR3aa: CASSPRPGGPDTQYF

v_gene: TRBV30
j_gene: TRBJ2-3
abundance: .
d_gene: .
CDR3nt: TGTGCCTGGATGGGGTCCTCTAGCACAGATACGCAGTATTTT
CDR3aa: CAWMGSSSTDTQYF

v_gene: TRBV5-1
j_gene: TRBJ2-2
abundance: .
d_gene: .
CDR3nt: TGCGCCAGCATAGGGGGGAACACCGGGGAGCTGTTTTTT
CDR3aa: CASIGGNTGELFF

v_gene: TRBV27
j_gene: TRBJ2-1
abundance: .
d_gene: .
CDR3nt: TGTGCCAGCAGCCATCCCGACAGGGAGGATGAGCAGTTCTTC
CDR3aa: CASSHPDREDEQFF

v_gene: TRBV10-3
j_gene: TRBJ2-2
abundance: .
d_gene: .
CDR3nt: TGTGCCATCAGTGAGTCGGGTCTGAACACCGGGGAGCTGTTTTTT
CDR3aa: CAISESGLNTGELFF

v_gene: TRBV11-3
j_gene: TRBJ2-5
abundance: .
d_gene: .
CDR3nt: TGTGCCAGCAGCTTATCTGGGGGGGCCGCGGAGACCCAGTACTTC
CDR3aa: CASSLSGGAAETQYF

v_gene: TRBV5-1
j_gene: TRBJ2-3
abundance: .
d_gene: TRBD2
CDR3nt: TGCGCCAGTACCCGTAGCGGGGCTAATAGCGAAAGTCAGTATTTT
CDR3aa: CASTRSGANSESQYF

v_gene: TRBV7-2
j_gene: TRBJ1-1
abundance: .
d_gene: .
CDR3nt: TGTGCCAGCAGCTTAGCGAGTGGAATGTGGTCTGAAGCTTTCTTT
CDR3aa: CASSLASGMWSEAFF

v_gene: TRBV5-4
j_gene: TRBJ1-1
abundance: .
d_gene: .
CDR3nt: TGTGCCAGCAGCACGGGCGGGACGGATAGGGCTGAAGCTTTCTTT
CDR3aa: CASSTGGTDRAEAFF

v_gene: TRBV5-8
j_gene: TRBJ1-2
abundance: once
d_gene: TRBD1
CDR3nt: TGTGCCAGCAGCCCTCTGGAATCCCCGGGGGGGACAGTTGGCTACACCTTC
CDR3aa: CASSPLESPGGTVGYTF

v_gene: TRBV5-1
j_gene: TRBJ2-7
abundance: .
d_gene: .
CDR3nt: TGCGCCAGCAGCTTTACCTCAGGGACCCACGAGCAGTACTTC
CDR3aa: CASSFTSGTHEQYF

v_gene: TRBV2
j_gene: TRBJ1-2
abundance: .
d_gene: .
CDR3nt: TGTGCCAGCAGTCCGGGGCAGGGAATGTGGGGCTACACCTTC
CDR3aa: CASSPGQGMWGYTF

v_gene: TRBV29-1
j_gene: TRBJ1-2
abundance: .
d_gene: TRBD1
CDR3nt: TGCAGCGTTGGGAAGGGGGCGCTTGGCTACACCTTC
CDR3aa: CSVGKGALGYTF

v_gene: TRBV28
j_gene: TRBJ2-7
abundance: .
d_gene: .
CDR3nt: TGTGCCACCCTACCCACAGTCTCCTACGAGCAGTACTTC
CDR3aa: CATLPTVSYEQYF

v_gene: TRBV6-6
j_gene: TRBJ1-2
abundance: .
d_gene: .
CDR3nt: TGTGCCAGCATGCGTGGCCTCCGAGAAGGCTACACCTTC
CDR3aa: CASMRGLREGYTF

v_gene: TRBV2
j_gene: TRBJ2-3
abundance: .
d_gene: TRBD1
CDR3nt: TGTGCCGGACAACAGGGGGCCGGCACAGATACGCAGTATTTT
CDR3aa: CAGQQGAGTDTQYF

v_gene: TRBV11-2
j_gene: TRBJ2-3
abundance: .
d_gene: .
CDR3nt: TGTGCCAGCAAAACGGGCAGAGGCACAGATACGCAGTATTTT
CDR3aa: CASKTGRGTDTQYF

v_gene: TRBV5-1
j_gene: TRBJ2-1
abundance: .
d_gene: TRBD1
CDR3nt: TGCGCCAGCAGCTTGGTTGCGACAGGGGACAATGAGCAGTTCTTC
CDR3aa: CASSLVATGDNEQFF

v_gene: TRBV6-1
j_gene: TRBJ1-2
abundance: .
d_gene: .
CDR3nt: TGTGCCAGCCAGCGAGGTGGTAACTATGGCTACACCTTC
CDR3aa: CASQRGGNYGYTF

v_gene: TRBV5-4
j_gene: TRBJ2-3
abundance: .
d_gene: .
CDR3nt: TGTGCCAGCAGCTTAGATCCCGTGGCAACAGATACGCAGTATTTT
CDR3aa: CASSLDPVATDTQYF

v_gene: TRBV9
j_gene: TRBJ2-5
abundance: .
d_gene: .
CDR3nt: TGTGCCAGCAGCACTACAGAGACTTGGGAGACCCAGTACTTC
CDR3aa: CASSTTETWETQYF

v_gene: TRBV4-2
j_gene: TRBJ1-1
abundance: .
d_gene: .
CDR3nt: TGTGCCAGCAGCTTGAGACCTCCGAACACTGAAGCTTTCTTT
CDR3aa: CASSLRPPNTEAFF